One sample yielded the 29 T cell receptor beta chains listed below, sequenced in a study of tumor T cells in aggressive B-cell lymphoma. TCRdb's copy holds only in-frame clones and misses some; the assay was immunoSEQ multiplex PCR. Found here are thousands of clones, 91% of them singletons; the top ten hold less than 3%. Sequencing was done on a sample of tumor tissue. These receptors all come from an adult with diffuse large B cell lymphoma.

This clone appeared a single time. V gene TRBV29-1 combines with J gene TRBJ2-7, with D possibly matching TRBD1 (6 bases). CDR1 and CDR2 from the germline V gene are SQVTM and ANQGSEA. This CDR3 has 13 amino acids. V was trimmed by 7 bases and J by 2 bases, leaving 15 bases between them. DNA of the CDR3: TGCAGCGCTTTGACAGGAAGTACCTACGAGCAGTACTTC. Encoded protein: CSALTGSTYEQYF.

This clone was seen a handful of times. This chain uses TRBV25-1 with TRBJ2-5; 7 bases are shared with TRBD1. The CDR3 length is 15 residues. The ends lost 1 base at V and 2 bases at J; junction bases unmatched: 4. Germline V gene sequence: CDR1 MGHDK, CDR2 SYGVNS. The CDR3 DNA follows: TGTGCCAGCAGTGAATTCGGCAGGGGGCAAGAGACCCAGTACTTC. It translates to CASSEFGRGQETQYF. Drawing the rest from reference TRBV25-1 and TRBJ2-5, the complete variable domain is EADIYQTPRYLVIGTGKKITLECSQTMGHDKMYWYQQDPGMELHLIHYSYGVNSTEKGDLSSESTVSRIRTEHFPLTLESARPSHTSQYLCASSEFGRGQETQYFGPGTRLLVL.

This clone has just one count. This chain links TRBV19 with TRBJ2-3, with D perhaps matching TRBD2 (6 bases). Per germline, CDR1 LNHDA and CDR2 SQIVND (reference sequence). Trimming pared 5 bases from V and 4 bases from J, leaving 13 bases between. This CDR3 region has 14 residues. Here the CDR3 reads CASSRAGLADTQYF. Written as DNA, the CDR3 is TGTGCCAGTAGTCGAGCGGGCCTGGCAGATACGCAGTATTTT.

The gene calls are TRBV29-1 and TRBJ2-1; a weak D match, TRBD1 (6 bases). The CDR3 runs 21 residues. The V gene lost 7 bases and the J gene lost 0 bases, with 34 bases spanning the gap. The germline gives CDR1 SQVTM, CDR2 ANQGSEA. Here the CDR3 DNA reads TGCAGCGCGTGGGGCTCTAAACTAATCAGACAGGATCCCACCTCCTACAATGAGCAGTTCTTC. Its translation is CSAWGSKLIRQDPTSYNEQFF.

This clone appeared a few times. V and J are TRBV9 and TRBJ2-1; D ambiguous. V shed 0 bases and J shed 6 bases, with 7 bases lying between them. The CDR3 spans 13 residues. Germline V gene lookup returns CDR1 SGDLS and CDR2 YYNGEE. This CDR3 is CASSVGSGNEQFF. In DNA form, the CDR3 reads TGTGCCAGCAGCGTAGGTTCCGGCAATGAGCAGTTCTTC. Full variable domain (outside the CDR3, taken from reference TRBV9 and TRBJ2-1): DSGVTQTPKHLITATGQRVTLRCSPRSGDLSVYWYQQSLDQGLQFLIQYYNGEERAKGNILERFSAQQFPDLHSELNLSSLELGDSALYFCASSVGSGNEQFFGPGTRLTVL.

The V call is TRBV29-1, the J call TRBJ2-3; 7 positions match TRBD1. The CDR3 consists of 14 residues. The junction had 8 bases not matched to a gene; V was cut back by 8 bases and J by 0 bases. Germline assignment: CDR1 SQVTM and CDR2 ANQGSEA. The CDR3 region has the DNA TGCAGCTACGGACAGGCAGCTAGCACAGATACGCAGTATTTT. It translates to CSYGQAASTDTQYF.

This clone is a singleton in its sample. The rearrangement links TRBV5-6 to TRBJ2-7; D gene uncertain. V shed 3 bases and J shed 4 bases, with 14 bases lying between them. Germline CDR1 and CDR2: SGHDT and YYEEEE. The CDR3 runs to 14 residues. The chain's CDR3 is CASSSRLSTYEQYF. CDR3 DNA: TGTGCCAGCAGCTCGCGGCTCAGCACTTACGAGCAGTACTTC.

This chain links TRBV4-1 with TRBJ2-1, with no clear D. Trimming cost V 5 bases and J 2 bases, with 10 bases left between them. CDR3 size: 14 residues. Per germline, CDR1 MGHRA and CDR2 YSYEKL. CDR3 protein: CASSKSEAYNEQFF. CDR3 bases: TGCGCCAGCAGCAAGTCCGAGGCCTACAATGAGCAGTTCTTC.

The CDR3 loop is CASSLGLAGSEQYF. The CDR3 nucleotides read TGTGCCAGCTCCCTGGGACTAGCGGGATCCGAGCAGTACTTC. The genes are TRBV2 and TRBJ2-7; 13 bases line up with TRBD2. The trim removed 8 bases at V and 6 bases at J, leaving 7 bases unmatched. Germline lookup yields CDR1 SNHLY and CDR2 FYNNEI. CDR3 length equals 14 residues.

The CDR3 DNA reads TGTGCCTGGAGCGGAACAGGGTACCACGAGCAGTACTTC. This encodes CAWSGTGYHEQYF. The chain uses TRBV30 and TRBJ2-7, with D maybe TRBD1 (6 bases). The germline V gene has CDR1 GTSNPN and CDR2 SVGIG (reference sequence). The length of the CDR3 is 13 residues. V lost 3 bases, J lost 5 bases, and 14 bases lay in between.

The rearrangement joins TRBV2 to TRBJ2-3; D may be TRBD1 (5 bases). The CDR3 has 12 residues. Between the trimmed V and J ends, which lost 9 bases and 3 bases, there was a span of 10 bases. Germline V gene lookup returns CDR1 SNHLY and CDR2 FYNNEI. CDR3 nucleotide sequence: TGTGCCAGACAGGAAGGTACAGATACGCAGTATTTT. It codes for CARQEGTDTQYF.

This chain joins TRBV30 and TRBJ2-1; tentative D call: TRBD2 (6 bases). Trimming removed 0 bases at V and 1 base at J, with 13 bases between. The CDR3 totals 16 residues. The germline CDR1 and CDR2 sequences are GTSNPN and SVGIG (reference sequence). CDR3 residues: CAWSVKGRGSYNEQFF. CDR3 nucleotides: TGTGCCTGGAGTGTAAAAGGGCGGGGATCCTACAATGAGCAGTTCTTC.

This sequence joins TRBV2 and TRBJ2-7, with 11 bases identical to TRBD2. This CDR3 has 15 residues. Germline CDR1 and CDR2: SNHLY and FYNNEI. The J segment lost 0 bases and the V segment lost 3 bases, leaving 1 base of the junction unmatched. The CDR3, as DNA: TGTGCCAGCAGTGAGACTAGCGGGATCTCCTACGAGCAGTACTTC. Amino acid sequence: CASSETSGISYEQYF.

This CDR3 is CASRDVRLAGGASEQFF. CDR3 bases: TGTGCCAGCAGGGATGTCCGACTAGCGGGAGGGGCCAGTGAGCAGTTCTTC. The rearrangement links TRBV2 to TRBJ2-1; 14 bases are a match to TRBD2. Trimming cost V 6 bases and J 9 bases; bases outside gene matches: 13. CDR3 length: 17 residues. CDR1 is SNHLY, CDR2 FYNNEI, per germline.

This chain connects TRBV14 to TRBJ1-2; D call uncertain. The V gene's germline CDR1 is SGHDN and CDR2 FVKESK. This CDR3 comprises 13 residues. The V and J ends lost 2 bases and 2 bases respectively, with 6 bases between them. CDR3 coding DNA: TGTGCCAGCAGCCAATACAGAAACTATGGCTACACCTTC. This sequence encodes CASSQYRNYGYTF.

V is TRBV7-9 and J is TRBJ2-1, with 10 bases matching TRBD2. V shed 1 base, J shed 8 bases, and the junction held 2 bases outside the gene matches. The CDR3 length is 14 residues. The germline V gene has CDR1 SEHNR and CDR2 FQNEAQ (reference sequence). CDR3 amino acids: CASSLVGLADEQFF. Written as DNA, the CDR3 is TGTGCCAGCAGCTTAGTCGGACTAGCGGATGAGCAGTTCTTC. Based on the CDR3 plus reference TRBV7-9 and TRBJ2-1, the full variable domain is DTGVSQNPRHKITKRGQNVTFRCDPISEHNRLYWYRQTLGQGPEFLTYFQNEAQLEKSRLLSDRFSAERPKGSFSTLEIQRTEQGDSAMYLCASSLVGLADEQFFGPGTRLTVL.

V and J are TRBV6-1 and TRBJ2-5; 7 positions match TRBD1. The CDR3 has 15 amino acids. Germline V gene lookup returns CDR1 MNHNS and CDR2 SASEGT. The J segment lost 5 bases and the V segment lost 1 base, leaving 7 bases of the junction unmatched. CDR3 residues: CASSEGQGVQETQYF. Written as DNA, the CDR3 is TGTGCCAGCAGTGAAGGGCAGGGGGTTCAGGAGACCCAGTACTTC.

The chain combines TRBV6-5 with TRBJ1-1, with D possibly being TRBD1 (5 bases). The ends were cut back, 2 bases at V and 1 base at J, with 11 bases in the middle. The CDR3 consists of 15 residues. CDR1 MNHEY and CDR2 SVGAGI come from the germline V gene. The CDR3 sequence: CASSYGQWTNTEAFF. CDR3 nucleotide sequence: TGTGCCAGCAGTTACGGACAATGGACGAACACTGAAGCTTTCTTT.

The rearrangement uses TRBV29-1 and TRBJ1-1; D remains ambiguous. Germline V gene data show CDR1 as SQVTM and CDR2 as ANQGSEA. Trimming cost V 3 bases and J 6 bases, with 14 bases left between them. The CDR3 is made up of 13 amino acids. CDR3 sequence reads: CSVDGSPESEAFF. The CDR3 DNA sequence: TGCAGCGTTGACGGGAGCCCTGAATCTGAAGCTTTCTTT.

The rearrangement links TRBV9 to TRBJ2-7; 9 nucleotides agree with TRBD2. The CDR3 is 15 residues long. Germline V gives CDR1 SGDLS, CDR2 YYNGEE. V lost 4 bases, J lost 4 bases, and 9 bases stayed unmatched. CDR3 sequence reads: CASSPGTSKGYEQYF. The CDR3 nucleotides are TGTGCCAGCAGCCCCGGGACTAGCAAGGGATACGAGCAGTACTTC. The whole variable domain, remainder taken from reference TRBV9 and TRBJ2-7, is DSGVTQTPKHLITATGQRVTLRCSPRSGDLSVYWYQQSLDQGLQFLIQYYNGEERAKGNILERFSAQQFPDLHSELNLSSLELGDSALYFCASSPGTSKGYEQYFGPGTRLTVT.

The J gene is TRBJ2-7, the V gene TRBV5-1, with 7 bases aligning to TRBD1. V lost 3 bases, J lost 3 bases, and 6 bases stayed unmatched. CDR1 is SGHRS, CDR2 YFSETQ, per germline. The CDR3 loop spans 14 amino acids. This CDR3 is CASSYRQGGYEQYF. The CDR3 region has the DNA TGCGCCAGCAGCTACCGACAGGGTGGCTACGAGCAGTACTTC.

This chain links TRBV7-9 with TRBJ2-1, with D possibly being TRBD2 (5 bases). Germline CDR1 and CDR2: SEHNR and FQNEAQ (reference sequence). V dropped 0 bases and J dropped 3 bases, with 9 bases sitting between them. This CDR3 spans 15 amino acids. The CDR3 region is CASSLAGVRYNEQFF. DNA of the CDR3: TGTGCCAGCAGCTTAGCGGGAGTTCGCTACAATGAGCAGTTCTTC. Full variable domain (rest looked up from reference TRBV7-9 and TRBJ2-1): DTGVSQNPRHKITKRGQNVTFRCDPISEHNRLYWYRQTLGQGPEFLTYFQNEAQLEKSRLLSDRFSAERPKGSFSTLEIQRTEQGDSAMYLCASSLAGVRYNEQFFGPGTRLTVL.

This chain connects TRBV9 to TRBJ2-7; possible D gene TRBD2, 5 bases. V was pared by 7 bases and J by 3 bases, with 17 bases between. CDR3 length: 14 residues. Germline V gene lookup returns CDR1 SGDLS and CDR2 YYNGEE. CDR3 amino acids: CASGPSERYYEQYF. CDR3 coding DNA: TGTGCCAGCGGACCTTCGGAGCGGTACTACGAGCAGTACTTC.

This clone came up once. The rearrangement links TRBV23-1 to TRBJ2-7; unclear D gene. TRBV23-1 is an open reading frame whose function is uncertain. This CDR3 has 15 amino acids. V was pared by 4 bases and J by 2 bases, with 15 bases between. The CDR3 region has the DNA TGCGCCAGCAGTCCACCCCCAGGTTCGACCTACGAGCAGTACTTC. Translation: CASSPPPGSTYEQYF.

CDR3 nucleotides: TGTGCCAGCAGCCGCCTAGCTTATGAGCAGTTCTTC. This gives the protein CASSRLAYEQFF. The J gene is TRBJ2-1, the V gene TRBV7-2; tentative D call: TRBD2 (5 bases). V lost 5 bases, J lost 8 bases, and 10 bases lay in between. The germline V gene has CDR1 SGHTA and CDR2 FQGNSA. The CDR3 length is 12 residues.

The chain couples TRBV30 to TRBJ2-1, with D tentatively TRBD2 (6 bases). This CDR3 is 14 amino acids long. The germline CDR1 and CDR2 sequences are GTSNPN and SVGIG (reference sequence). The ends were cut back, 1 base at V and 6 bases at J, with 13 bases in the middle. In DNA, the CDR3 is TGTGCCTGGAGTGCAGGTAGGAGGGGCAATGAGCAGTTCTTC. Translated: CAWSAGRRGNEQFF.

V usage is TRBV5-4 and J usage is TRBJ2-1, with D unresolved. This CDR3 region has 12 residues. Trimming removed 10 bases at V and 0 bases at J, with 8 bases between. Germline CDR1 and CDR2: SGHNT and YYREEE (reference sequence). The CDR3, as DNA: TGTGCCGGCACGAGCTCCTACAATGAGCAGTTCTTC. It encodes CAGTSSYNEQFF.

The chain employs TRBV6-5 and TRBJ2-2; possibly TRBD2 for D (6 bases). Trimming took 4 bases from V and 7 from J, leaving 13 bases between them. CDR1 is MNHEY, CDR2 SVGAGI, per germline. The CDR3 extends over 14 amino acids. CDR3 in DNA: TGTGCCAGCAGTTTCCGGGACTGGGACGGGGAGCTGTTTTTT. Its translation: CASSFRDWDGELFF.

V is TRBV18 and J is TRBJ2-3; the match to TRBD1 covers 8 bases. With 2 bases clipped from V and 7 bases from J, the junction kept 5 bases outside the gene matches. This CDR3 region has 14 residues. CDR1 and CDR2 (germline): KGHSH, LQKENI. The CDR3 region is CASSPSRGRHTQYF. The CDR3 nucleotides are TGTGCCAGCTCACCATCCAGGGGGCGGCATACGCAGTATTTT.